Below, 26 T cell receptor beta chains from the same sample are listed, as sequenced in a study of radiation and T cells in renal cell carcinoma. Indicated treatment: treatment-naive control, cytoreductive nephrectomy. Here immunoSEQ multiplex PCR was the method, and the copy in TCRdb shows in-frame clones only, minus some. The sample gives 13,000 to 15,000 clones, approximately 50% of which show up once; over 10% is in the top ten. This specimen was tumor tissue, taken from a patient whose treatment was nephrectomy without radiotherapy. The source is a man aged 50-60 years with renal cell carcinoma.

This chain joins TRBV15 and TRBJ2-4; perhaps TRBD2 as D (5 bases). The V and J ends lost 3 bases and 6 bases respectively, with 9 bases between them. Looked up from germline, CDR1 is LNHNV and CDR2 is YYDKDF (reference sequence). This CDR3 spans 13 amino acids. The CDR3 loop is CATSRGRGNIQYF. DNA for the CDR3: TGTGCCACCAGCAGGGGCCGGGGAAACATTCAGTACTTC.

The chain links TRBV2 to TRBJ2-2; 15 positions match TRBD2. Trimming at V came to 8 bases and at J to 1 base, leaving 5 bases not matched to a gene. Germline V gene sequence: CDR1 SNHLY, CDR2 FYNNEI. The CDR3 loop spans 17 amino acids. CDR3 protein: CASVGLAGGRNTGELFF. CDR3 DNA: TGTGCCAGCGTGGGACTAGCGGGGGGCAGGAACACCGGGGAGCTGTTTTTT.

By share, this clone ranks as medium-sized. The J gene is TRBJ2-7, the V gene TRBV19, with 9 bases fitting TRBD2. This CDR3 comprises 14 residues. CDR1 is LNHDA and CDR2 is SQIVND in the germline V gene (reference sequence). The trim removed 5 bases at V and 7 bases at J, leaving 9 bases unmatched. The CDR3 reads CASSQRGASREQYF. For the CDR3, the DNA is TGTGCCAGTAGTCAGCGGGGGGCCTCTAGGGAGCAGTACTTC.

This chain links TRBV21-1 with TRBJ2-7; no check of the table's D call, TRBD1, against the DNA was made. TRBV21-1 counts as a pseudogene. CDR3 size: 13 residues. The chain's CDR3 is CASSKYRGYEQYF. The CDR3 DNA follows: TGTGCCAGCAGCAAATACAGGGGCTACGAGCAGTACTTC.

The chain employs TRBV7-2 and TRBJ1-5, with no clear D. The ends were cut back, 0 bases at V and 0 bases at J, with 6 bases in the middle. The CDR3 contains 15 residues. The V gene's germline CDR1 is SGHTA and CDR2 FQGNSA. The chain's CDR3 is CASSLAGISNQPQHF. In DNA form, the CDR3 reads TGTGCCAGCAGCTTAGCGGGGATTAGCAATCAGCCCCAGCATTTT.

This sequence joins TRBV5-5 and TRBJ1-5; 8 bases map to TRBD1. The CDR3 extends over 15 amino acids. The V segment lost 5 bases and the J segment 3 bases; nucleotides outside the gene matches: 7. Germline V lookup: CDR1 SGHKS, CDR2 YYEKEE (reference sequence). The CDR3 DNA reads as TGTGCCAGCAGTCCGACAGGGGAGGACAATCAGCCCCAGCATTTT. Amino acids: CASSPTGEDNQPQHF.

The V gene is TRBV6-1, the J gene TRBJ1-5; TRBD1 aligns across 9 bases. The CDR3 length is 15 residues. Germline V CDR1 and CDR2: MNHNS, SASEGT. J lost 1 base, V lost 6 bases, and 4 bases had no gene match. This CDR3 reads CASRVDRGSNQPQHF. The CDR3 DNA is TGTGCCAGCAGGGTTGACAGGGGGAGCAATCAGCCCCAGCATTTT.

This clone appeared a few times. V usage is TRBV6-1 and J usage is TRBJ1-6; D gene ambiguous. V lost 1 base to trimming and J lost 7 bases, with 11 bases between them. The CDR3 is made up of 15 amino acids. Looked up from germline, CDR1 is MNHNS and CDR2 is SASEGT. CDR3 residues: CASSEVLGWNSPLHF. CDR3 nucleotide sequence: TGTGCCAGCAGTGAAGTGCTCGGGTGGAATTCACCCCTCCACTTT.

This clone was seen a handful of times. The V call is TRBV7-2, the J call TRBJ1-2; D unclear. The CDR3 spans 12 residues. CDR1 is SGHTA, CDR2 FQGNSA, per germline. The V end lost 1 base, the J end lost 5 bases, and 5 bases lay between the germline ends. CDR3 nucleotides: TGTGCCAGCAGCTTAGGACGGTATGGCTACACCTTC. Protein sequence: CASSLGRYGYTF.

This chain connects TRBV4-1 to TRBJ2-6; unclear D gene. V dropped 0 bases and J dropped 3 bases, with 15 bases sitting between them. The CDR3 sequence is 18 residues long. CDR1 is MGHRA and CDR2 is YSYEKL in the germline V gene. The chain's CDR3 is CASSQESGIVGGANVLTF. The DNA for the CDR3 is TGCGCCAGCAGCCAAGAATCAGGAATTGTAGGTGGGGCCAACGTCCTGACTTTC.

This clone was detected only a few times. The chain is built from TRBV14 and TRBJ2-3; D gene unclear. The germline gives CDR1 SGHDN, CDR2 FVKESK. The CDR3 contains 15 residues. Trimming removed 0 bases from V and 0 bases from J, with 7 bases in between. CDR3 nucleotide sequence: TGTGCCAGCAGCCAAGACCGTGTTAGCACAGATACGCAGTATTTT. Amino acid sequence: CASSQDRVSTDTQYF.

The chain is built from TRBV5-5 and TRBJ1-1; D remains ambiguous. Germline-derived CDR1 and CDR2 are SGHKS and YYEKEE (reference sequence). CDR3 length: 13 amino acids. The V gene lost 4 bases and the J gene lost 1 base, with 8 bases spanning the gap. The CDR3 nucleotides read TGTGCCAGCAGCAGTACGAGGAACACTGAAGCTTTCTTT. This sequence encodes CASSSTRNTEAFF.

The gene calls are TRBV5-1 and TRBJ1-1; D may be TRBD1 (5 bases). Looked up from germline, CDR1 is SGHRS and CDR2 is YFSETQ. The CDR3 is 13 residues long. V was trimmed by 4 bases and J by 1 base, leaving 8 bases between them. In nucleotides, the CDR3 is TGCGCCAGCAGCGAGGGACGGAACACTGAAGCTTTCTTT. Protein sequence: CASSEGRNTEAFF.

In its sample, this clone ranks as medium-sized. The rearrangement uses TRBV10-3 and TRBJ2-3; a weak D match, TRBD2 (5 bases). The germline gives CDR1 ENHRY, CDR2 SYGVKD. The CDR3 runs 12 residues. The ends were cut back, 3 bases at V and 5 bases at J, with 6 bases in the middle. The CDR3 sequence is CAISETRDTQYF. CDR3 DNA: TGTGCCATCAGTGAAACTAGAGATACGCAGTATTTT.

The chain is built from TRBV14 and TRBJ1-1, with D maybe TRBD1 (6 bases). V was cut by 4 bases and J by 6 bases, with 15 bases left in between. CDR1 SGHDN and CDR2 FVKESK come from the germline V gene. This CDR3 has 14 amino acids. For the CDR3, the DNA is TGTGCCAGCAGCCGACCCCCAGGGGAGCCTGAAGCTTTCTTT. Its translation is CASSRPPGEPEAFF.

V usage is TRBV2 and J usage is TRBJ1-5; 7 bases line up with TRBD1. The junction had 12 bases not matched to a gene; V was cut back by 7 bases and J by 6 bases. The CDR3 is made up of 15 amino acids. Germline assignment: CDR1 SNHLY and CDR2 FYNNEI. In nucleotides, the CDR3 is TGTGCCAGCAATATCCGGGACAGTCGGGCTCAGCCCCAGCATTTT. It codes for CASNIRDSRAQPQHF.

V and J are TRBV30 and TRBJ1-2, with unresolved D. V lost 1 base and J 0 bases, leaving 12 bases between the germline ends. The CDR3 has 15 residues. The germline CDR1 and CDR2 sequences are GTSNPN and SVGIG (reference sequence). In nucleotides, the CDR3 is TGTGCCTGGAGTGGAATGCAGGTAGCTAACTATGGCTACACCTTC. It yields the protein CAWSGMQVANYGYTF.

The chain couples TRBV9 to TRBJ2-5; D is perhaps TRBD1 (5 bases). The CDR3 loop spans 13 amino acids. The V and J ends lost 4 bases and 4 bases respectively, with 11 bases between them. The germline V gene has CDR1 SGDLS and CDR2 YYNGEE. The CDR3 is CASSPARGETQYF. The CDR3 DNA reads TGTGCCAGCAGCCCCGCTAGGGGAGAGACCCAGTACTTC.

The chain links TRBV5-1 to TRBJ2-2; D uncertain. CDR1 is SGHRS, CDR2 YFSETQ, per germline. The length of the CDR3 is 13 residues. V was pared by 4 bases and J by 1 base, with 5 bases between. The CDR3 sequence: CASSPENTGELFF. CDR3 DNA sequence: TGCGCCAGCAGCCCAGAGAACACCGGGGAGCTGTTTTTT.

This clone has just one count. V and J are TRBV28 and TRBJ2-1, with TRBD1 matching 8 bases. The CDR3 consists of 15 residues. CDR1 MDHEN and CDR2 SYDVKM come from the germline V gene. After removal of 5 bases from V and 8 bases from J, the junction contained 11 bases not matched to a gene. The CDR3 DNA sequence: TGTGCCAGCAGTGAGGACAGGGTTGGGGCAGATGAGCAGTTCTTC. Amino acids: CASSEDRVGADEQFF. The full variable domain, completed using reference TRBV28 and TRBJ2-1, is DVKVTQSSRYLVKRTGEKVFLECVQDMDHENMFWYRQDPGLGLRLIYFSYDVKMKEKGDIPEGYSVSREKKERFSLILESASTNQTSMYLCASSEDRVGADEQFFGPGTRLTVL.

In this sample, this clone is medium-sized. This chain links TRBV6-4 with TRBJ2-2; D ambiguous. V lost 3 bases to trimming and J lost 2 bases, with 4 bases between them. The CDR3 sequence is 13 residues long. In germline, CDR1 is MRHNA, CDR2 SNTAGT. The CDR3 spells CASSETNTGELFF. In DNA, the CDR3 is TGTGCCAGCAGTGAGACAAACACCGGGGAGCTGTTTTTT.

In this sample, this clone turned up a few times. This chain connects TRBV7-9 to TRBJ1-1, with D uncertain. The CDR3 is 14 amino acids. V dropped 1 base and J dropped 2 bases, with 8 bases sitting between them. Per the germline V gene, CDR1 is SEHNR and CDR2 is FQNEAQ (reference sequence). The CDR3: CASSLDKGNTEAFF. CDR3 nucleotides: TGTGCCAGCAGCTTAGACAAGGGAAACACTGAAGCTTTCTTT.

V usage is TRBV6-6 and J usage is TRBJ2-7; maybe TRBD2 (6 bases). The V end was cut by 6 bases, the J end by 2 bases, with 11 bases between. This CDR3 region has 13 residues. Germline V gene lookup returns CDR1 MNHNY and CDR2 SVGAGI (reference sequence). As DNA, the CDR3 is TGTGCCAGCAGATTGGGACTGGCCTACGAGCAGTACTTC. Translation: CASRLGLAYEQYF.

The J gene is TRBJ2-7, the V gene TRBV9; 7 bases map to TRBD2. Germline lookup yields CDR1 SGDLS and CDR2 YYNGEE. The CDR3 loop spans 15 amino acids. The ends lost 0 bases at V and 2 bases at J; junction bases unmatched: 5. The CDR3 nucleotides read TGTGCCAGCAGCGTAGGGCCAGGGAGGGCCTACGAGCAGTACTTC. This codes for CASSVGPGRAYEQYF.

This clone has only one observation. The chain combines TRBV7-7 with TRBJ1-3; possibly TRBD1 for D (5 bases). CDR1 and CDR2 (germline): SSHAT, FNYEAQ (reference sequence). Between the trimmed V and J ends, which lost 4 bases and 4 bases, there was a span of 11 bases. The CDR3 sequence is 14 residues long. This CDR3 reads CASSWGRSGNTIYF. As DNA, the CDR3 is TGTGCCAGCAGCTGGGGGAGGTCCGGAAACACCATATATTTT.

The rearrangement uses TRBV6-4 and TRBJ1-4; D perhaps matches TRBD1 (6 bases). The CDR3 loop spans 18 amino acids. Trimming removed 6 bases from V and 0 bases from J, with 20 bases in between. The germline CDR1 and CDR2 sequences are MRHNA and SNTAGT. The CDR3, as DNA: TGTGCCAGCAGCCCTAAAGGAGGGGGGGGGCCAACTAATGAAAAACTGTTTTTT. Translating it yields CASSPKGGGGPTNEKLFF.